The 3 T cell receptor beta chains below all came from one sample that was sequenced in a study of molecular identifiers for immune sequencing clone quantification. TCRdb passed the PCR reads through MiXCR, listing each CDR3 protein once. The table lists some 590,000 distinct CDR3 sequences, about 25% of them singletons. The sequenced sample consisted of naive CD8+ T cells from blood, with Jurkat cell RNA spiked in. As for subset: FACS-sorted CD8+CD4-CCR7+CD45RA+ naive T cells. These receptors were collected from a human donor in good health. Some libraries in this study had Jurkat cell RNA spiked in.

This clonotype was detected a few times. A single base separates this from a much larger clone, so it may be a read error. The rearrangement uses TRBV6-5 and TRBJ2-3, with D unclear. Trimming removed 4 bases from V and 0 bases from J, with 8 bases in between. The CDR3 totals 14 residues. Germline CDR1 MNHEY, CDR2 SVGAGI. CDR3 region: CASSSQPSTDTQYF. DNA for the CDR3: TGTGCCAGCAGTTCCCAGCCCAGCACAGATACGCAGTATTTT.

This chain links TRBV20-1 with TRBJ2-2; 10 positions agree with TRBD1. This CDR3 has 15 amino acids. CDR1 is DFQATT and CDR2 is SNEGSKA in the germline V gene (reference sequence). The ends lost 1 base at V and 6 bases at J; junction bases unmatched: 5. The CDR3 bases are TGCAGTGCTAGAGGTGACAGGGGGCAAGCCGGGGAGCTGTTTTTT. Amino acids: CSARGDRGQAGELFF.

This clonotype has more than one count but fewer than ten. The chain carries TRBV11-2 and TRBJ2-7; 7 positions match TRBD1. In germline, CDR1 is SGHAT, CDR2 FQNNGV. V lost 5 bases to trimming and J lost 3 bases; unmatched junction nucleotides: 7. The length of the CDR3 is 14 residues. In nucleotides, the CDR3 is TGTGCCAGCAGCCACACAGGGGACCTCTACGAGCAGTACTTC. Translation: CASSHTGDLYEQYF.